This TCR beta chain came from a study of T cells in Graves' hyperthyroidism and ophthalmopathy. This clonotype has at least ten counts. From RNA transcripts, TCR beta CDR3 regions were amplified. When the TCR CDR3 underwent first-round RT-PCR, the HTBI primer set was used. One entry per CDR3 protein, called by TCRdb with MiXCR from the multiplex PCR reads. The table shows 330,000 or so distinct CDR3 sequences, with roughly 18% occurring only once. This CDR3 has 14 amino acids. Germline assignment: CDR1 LGHNT and CDR2 FRNRAP. V was pared by 4 bases and J by 5 bases, with 4 bases of the junction left unmatched.

Sequencing was done on a sample of blood. The rearrangement uses TRBV12-5 and TRBJ2-7; TRBD1 matches at 11 bases. The clonotype was recovered from a woman in her 40s with Graves' ophthalmopathy. CDR3 DNA: TGTGCTAGTGGTTCGGGACAGGGGGTCAACGAGCAGTACTTC. Translating gives CASGSGQGVNEQYF.